Below, one T cell receptor (beta chain) is given with its context. This specimen comes from a study of blood T cell repertoires in COVID-19. This table comes from immunoSEQ multiplex PCR, and its TCRdb copy is limited to in-frame clones, with some not included. This table holds 30,000 to 35,000 clones, about 91% found once. J lost 7 bases, V lost 4 bases, and 4 bases had no gene match. Germline V gene lookup returns CDR1 SGDLS and CDR2 YYNGEE. The CDR3 covers 14 residues. The chain links TRBV9 to TRBJ2-2; 10 bases agree with TRBD2. The sample comprised peripheral blood. The receptor's source is a human donor with active COVID-19. The donor label of this sample is uncertain. CDR3 coding DNA: TGTGCCAGCAGCTCTACTAGCGGGGTCGGGGAGCTGTTTTTT. Translated: CASSSTSGVGELFF.